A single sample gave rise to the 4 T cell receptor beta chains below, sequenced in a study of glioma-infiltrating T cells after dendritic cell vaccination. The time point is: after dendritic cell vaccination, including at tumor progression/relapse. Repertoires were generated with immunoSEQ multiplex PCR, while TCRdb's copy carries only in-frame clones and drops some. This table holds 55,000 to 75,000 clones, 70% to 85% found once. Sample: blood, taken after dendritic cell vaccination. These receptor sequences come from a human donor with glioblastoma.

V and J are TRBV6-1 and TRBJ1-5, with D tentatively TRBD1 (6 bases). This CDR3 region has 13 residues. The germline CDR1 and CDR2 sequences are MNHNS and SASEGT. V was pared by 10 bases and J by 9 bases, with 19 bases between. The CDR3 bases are TGTGCCACCATCGCGGGGGGCGGCCGGCCCCAGCATTTT. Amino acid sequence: CATIAGGGRPQHF.

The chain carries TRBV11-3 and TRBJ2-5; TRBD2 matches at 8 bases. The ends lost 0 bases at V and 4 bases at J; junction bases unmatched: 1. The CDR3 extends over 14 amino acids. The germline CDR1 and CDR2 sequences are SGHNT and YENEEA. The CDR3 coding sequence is TGTGCCAGCAGCTTAGATGGGACTAGAGAGACCCAGTACTTC. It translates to CASSLDGTRETQYF. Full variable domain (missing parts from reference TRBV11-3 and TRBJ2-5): EAGVVQSPRYKIIEKKQPVAFWCNPISGHNTLYWYLQNLGQGPELLIRYENEEAVDDSQLPKDRFSAERLKGVDSTLKIQPAELGDSAVYLCASSLDGTRETQYFGPGTRLLVL.

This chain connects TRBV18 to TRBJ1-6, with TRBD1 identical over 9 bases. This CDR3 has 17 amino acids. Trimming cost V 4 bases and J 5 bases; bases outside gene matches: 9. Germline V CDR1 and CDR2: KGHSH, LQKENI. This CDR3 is CASSRRTGERDNSPLHF. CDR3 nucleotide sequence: TGTGCCAGCTCACGACGGACAGGGGAGAGGGATAATTCACCCCTCCACTTT.

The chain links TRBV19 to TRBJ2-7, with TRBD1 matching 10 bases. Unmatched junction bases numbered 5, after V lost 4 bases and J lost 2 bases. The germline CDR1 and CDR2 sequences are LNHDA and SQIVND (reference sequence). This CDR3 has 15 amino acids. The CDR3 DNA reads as TGTGCCAGTAGTACCACGGGACAGGGGACCTACGAGCAGTACTTC. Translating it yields CASSTTGQGTYEQYF.